The 18 T cell receptor beta chains reported below all come from one sample, sequenced in a study of blood T cell repertoires in COVID-19. The table came from immunoSEQ multiplex PCR; TCRdb's copy has only in-frame clones and leaves some out. The repertoire holds about 340,000 clones, more than 70% seen once, with 6% to 8.5% in the top ten. Sequenced input: peripheral blood. These receptors all stem from a woman aged 70-85 years with COVID-19, enrolled during active disease.

The rearrangement links TRBV4-2 to TRBJ2-7; 9 bases agree with TRBD1. J lost 2 bases, V lost 0 bases, and 2 bases had no gene match. The CDR3 runs to 15 residues. Per germline, CDR1 LGHNA and CDR2 YNFKEQ. The CDR3 spells CASSQEGTGTYEQYF. CDR3 coding DNA: TGTGCCAGCAGCCAAGAAGGGACAGGGACCTACGAGCAGTACTTC.

This sequence joins TRBV6-5 and TRBJ2-7, with 9 positions matching TRBD1. With 9 bases clipped from V and 2 bases from J, the junction kept 8 bases outside the gene matches. Germline-derived CDR1 and CDR2 are MNHEY and SVGAGI. CDR3 length equals 14 residues. Written as DNA, the CDR3 is TGTGCCAGTACCGCCGGGACAGGGCCCTACGAGCAGTACTTC. It yields the protein CASTAGTGPYEQYF.

The V gene is TRBV6-5, the J gene TRBJ1-1; D is ambiguous. This CDR3 has 14 residues. The V gene's germline CDR1 is MNHEY and CDR2 SVGAGI. V gave up 5 bases and J gave up 0 bases, with 10 bases separating them. CDR3 DNA: TGTGCCAGCAGTCTAACGAGCTTGAACACTGAAGCTTTCTTT. Residues: CASSLTSLNTEAFF.

The rearrangement joins TRBV18 to TRBJ2-1; D call uncertain. This CDR3 has 15 residues. The ends were cut back, 0 bases at V and 7 bases at J, with 13 bases in the middle. Per germline, CDR1 KGHSH and CDR2 LQKENI. CDR3 protein: CASSPPPMGRNEQFF. DNA of the CDR3: TGTGCCAGCTCACCACCCCCTATGGGCAGGAATGAGCAGTTCTTC.

This sequence joins TRBV24-1 and TRBJ1-2; TRBD1 agrees at 8 bases. CDR1 is KGHDR and CDR2 is SFDVKD in the germline V gene. The CDR3 is 13 amino acids. The V gene end was trimmed by 5 bases and the J gene end by 8 bases; junction bases not matched to a gene: 6. The CDR3 loop is CATSAPGQEGYTF. For the CDR3, the DNA is TGTGCCACCAGTGCCCCGGGACAGGAGGGCTACACCTTC.

This clone was seen only once. The chain joins TRBV29-1 to TRBJ1-5; 7 positions agree with TRBD1. Trimming at V came to 5 bases and at J to 4 bases, leaving 5 bases not matched to a gene. The CDR3 spans 13 residues. In germline, CDR1 is SQVTM, CDR2 ANQGSEA. In DNA, the CDR3 is TGCAGCGTTTTAGGGACAGAGAATCAGCCCCAGCATTTT. It translates to CSVLGTENQPQHF.

The chain employs TRBV19 and TRBJ2-6; 8 bases fit TRBD1. Germline trimming cut 6 bases from V and 4 bases from J; bases unmatched to any gene: 5. Germline V gene data show CDR1 as LNHDA and CDR2 as SQIVND (reference sequence). This CDR3 contains 15 residues. CDR3 sequence: CASREQGVGANVLTF. The CDR3, as DNA: TGTGCCAGTAGGGAACAGGGGGTCGGGGCCAACGTCCTGACTTTC.

The gene calls are TRBV29-1 and TRBJ1-2; D perhaps matches TRBD1 (6 bases). The V end lost 6 bases, the J end lost 6 bases, and 14 bases lay between the germline ends. The germline V gene has CDR1 SQVTM and CDR2 ANQGSEA. This CDR3 has 12 residues. CDR3 sequence reads: CSVPRDIHGYTF. In DNA, the CDR3 is TGCAGCGTCCCCCGGGACATACATGGCTACACCTTC.

In DNA, the CDR3 is TGCGCCAGCAGCCTTCGACTAGCGGGGGGGAATGAGCAGTTCTTC. Protein product: CASSLRLAGGNEQFF. This chain joins TRBV4-1 and TRBJ2-1; 14 nucleotides line up with TRBD2. The V gene end was trimmed by 4 bases and the J gene end by 7 bases; junction bases not matched to a gene: 3. In germline, CDR1 is MGHRA, CDR2 YSYEKL. The CDR3 has 15 amino acids.

The chain carries TRBV6-5 and TRBJ1-1; D not certain. This CDR3 spans 13 amino acids. V lost 6 bases to trimming and J lost 0 bases, with 8 bases between them. Germline lookup yields CDR1 MNHEY and CDR2 SVGAGI. The CDR3 sequence is CASSHPMNTEAFF. CDR3 sequence (DNA): TGTGCCAGCAGCCATCCAATGAACACTGAAGCTTTCTTT.

V is TRBV5-1 and J is TRBJ2-3, with 11 bases matching TRBD2. V was clipped by 4 bases and J by 3 bases; unmatched bases: 4. In germline, CDR1 is SGHRS, CDR2 YFSETQ. This CDR3 is 15 amino acids long. The DNA of the CDR3 is TGCGCCAGCAGCACCCTAGCGGGGGGTACAGATACGCAGTATTTT. It yields the protein CASSTLAGGTDTQYF. Supplemented by reference TRBV5-1 and TRBJ2-3, the full variable domain reads KAGVTQTPRYLIKTRGQQVTLSCSPISGHRSVSWYQQTPGQGLQFLFEYFSETQRNKGNFPGRFSGRQFSNSRSEMNVSTLELGDSALYLCASSTLAGGTDTQYFGPGTRLTVL.

V is TRBV20-1 and J is TRBJ1-1, with D maybe TRBD1 (5 bases). The CDR3 is 14 amino acids. V lost 3 bases and J lost 9, with 20 bases in between. The V gene's germline CDR1 is DFQATT and CDR2 SNEGSKA (reference sequence). Here the CDR3 reads CSASDQGLGRQAFF. In DNA, the CDR3 is TGCAGTGCTAGTGATCAGGGCCTTGGTCGGCAAGCTTTCTTT.

This clone was seen only once. Other DNA sequences in this sample translate to the same CDR3. This chain connects TRBV5-4 to TRBJ1-2; 10 bases agree with TRBD1. Germline CDR1 and CDR2: SGHNT and YYREEE (reference sequence). This CDR3 is 14 amino acids long. V lost 4 bases and J lost 4; bases outside the gene matches: 4. The CDR3 DNA follows: TGTGCCAGCAGCGGGGACAGGGGTAGCTATGGCTACACCTTC. This encodes CASSGDRGSYGYTF. The entire variable domain, with the rest obtained from reference TRBV5-4 and TRBJ1-2, is as follows: ETGVTQSPTHLIKTRGQQVTLRCSSQSGHNTVSWYQQALGQGPQFIFQYYREEENGRGNFPPRFSGLQFPNYSSELNVNALELDDSALYLCASSGDRGSYGYTFGSGTRLTVV.

This rearrangement joins TRBV18 to TRBJ1-6; possible D gene TRBD1, 6 bases. The CDR3 contains 16 residues. V lost 3 bases, J lost 7 bases, and 16 bases lay in between. CDR1 and CDR2 (germline): KGHSH, LQKENI. In nucleotides, the CDR3 is TGTGCCAGCTCACCTTTGGACAGCCGGAGGAATTCACCCCTCCACTTT. Encoded protein: CASSPLDSRRNSPLHF.

The chain joins TRBV5-1 to TRBJ1-2; 7 bases map to TRBD1. V trimming: 3 bases; J trimming: 1 base; junction bases outside the gene matches: 9. The CDR3 is 16 amino acids. The germline V gene encodes CDR1 SGHRS and CDR2 YFSETQ. The DNA for the CDR3 is TGCGCCAGCAGCTCCTATGCGACAGGGAATAACTATGGCTACACCTTC. This encodes CASSSYATGNNYGYTF.

The gene calls are TRBV4-1 and TRBJ1-6, with unresolved D. The CDR3 sequence is 14 residues long. Germline lookup yields CDR1 MGHRA and CDR2 YSYEKL. The V end was cut by 1 base, the J end by 10 bases, with 11 bases between. The CDR3 region has the DNA TGCGCCAGCAGCCAAGCCTTGAGGGAATCACCCCTCCACTTT. This encodes CASSQALRESPLHF.

This chain links TRBV4-3 with TRBJ1-2; 12 bases map to TRBD1. The CDR3 loop spans 16 amino acids. The ends lost 5 bases at V and 8 bases at J; junction bases unmatched: 12. Germline CDR1 LGHNA, CDR2 YSLEER. CDR3 DNA sequence: TGCGCCAGCAGCGCTTCCTGGGACAGGGGGCAGGAAGGCTACACCTTC. Translation gives CASSASWDRGQEGYTF.

This chain joins TRBV5-6 and TRBJ2-5; D may be TRBD1 (5 bases). Deletions cut 5 bases from V and 2 bases from J, with 10 bases between. This CDR3 is built from 13 residues. Germline-derived CDR1 and CDR2 are SGHDT and YYEEEE. The CDR3 DNA reads TGTGCCAGCAGTAGACAGATACAAGAGACCCAGTACTTC. This gives the protein CASSRQIQETQYF.